This T cell receptor (beta chain) was retrieved from a study of shared clonotypes between healthy human individuals. The study, taken as a whole, reports: With several donors compared, roughly 5% of naive CD4 clonotypes were shared. Represented diversity, genetic and exposure-history alike, was limited by few donors.

The CDR3 is 13 residues long. From germline, CDR1 is SGHVS and CDR2 FQNEAQ. V shed 0 bases, J shed 9 bases, and the junction held 2 bases outside the gene matches. A note on this clone: Its specificity is not known.

The repertoire was sequenced with immunoSEQ multiplex PCR; TCRdb's copy has only in-frame clones and lacks some. The sample has around 750,000 clones; roughly 70% are singletons. The specimen sequenced was memory CD4+ T cells sorted from blood. As for subset: CD45RA-negative fraction. The TCR comes from a young woman in good health. The chain joins TRBV7-8 to TRBJ2-7, with 10 bases aligning to TRBD2. The CDR3 bases are TGTGCCAGCAGCTTAGCTAGCGGGAGGTCGCAGTACTTC. It encodes CASSLASGRSQYF.